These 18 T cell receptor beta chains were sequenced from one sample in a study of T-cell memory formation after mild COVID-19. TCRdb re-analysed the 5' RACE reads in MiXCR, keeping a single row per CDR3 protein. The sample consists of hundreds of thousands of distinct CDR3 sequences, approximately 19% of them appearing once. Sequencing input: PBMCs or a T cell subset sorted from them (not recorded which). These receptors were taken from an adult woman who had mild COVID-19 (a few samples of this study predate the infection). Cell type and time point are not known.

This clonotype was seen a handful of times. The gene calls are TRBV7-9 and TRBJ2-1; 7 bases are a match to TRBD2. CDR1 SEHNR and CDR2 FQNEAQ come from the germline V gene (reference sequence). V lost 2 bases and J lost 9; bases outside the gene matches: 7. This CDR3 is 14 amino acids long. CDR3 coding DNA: TGTGCCAGCAGCTTAAAGGCGGGAGAGGGTGAGCAGTTCTTC. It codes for CASSLKAGEGEQFF.

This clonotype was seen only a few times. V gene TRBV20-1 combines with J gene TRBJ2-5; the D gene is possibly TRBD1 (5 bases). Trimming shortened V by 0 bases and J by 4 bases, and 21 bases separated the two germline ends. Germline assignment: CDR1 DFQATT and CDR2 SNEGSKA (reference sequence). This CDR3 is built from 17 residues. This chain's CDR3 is CSARDQPHRWFPETQYF. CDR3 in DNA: TGCAGTGCTAGAGATCAGCCTCACAGGTGGTTCCCAGAGACCCAGTACTTC.

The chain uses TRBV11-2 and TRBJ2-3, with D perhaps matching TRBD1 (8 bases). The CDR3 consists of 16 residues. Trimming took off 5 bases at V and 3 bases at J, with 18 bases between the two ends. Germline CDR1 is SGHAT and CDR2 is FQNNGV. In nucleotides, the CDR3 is TGTGCCAGCAGCCCGCACCACAGGGGGGGGACAGATACGCAGTATTTT. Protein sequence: CASSPHHRGGTDTQYF.

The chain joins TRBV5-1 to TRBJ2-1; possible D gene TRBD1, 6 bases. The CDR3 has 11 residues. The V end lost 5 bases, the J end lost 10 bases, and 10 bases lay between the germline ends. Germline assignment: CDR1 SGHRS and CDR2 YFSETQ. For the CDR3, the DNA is TGCGCCAGCAGTCGCGGACAGGAGCAGTTCTTC. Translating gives CASSRGQEQFF.

The CDR3 loop is CAWQLANTEAFF. The CDR3 nucleotides read TGTGCCTGGCAATTGGCGAACACTGAAGCTTTCTTT. The rearrangement links TRBV30 to TRBJ1-1, with no clear D. The CDR3 spans 12 residues. The V and J ends lost 5 bases and 1 base respectively, with 8 bases between them. Germline-derived CDR1 and CDR2 are GTSNPN and SVGIG (reference sequence).

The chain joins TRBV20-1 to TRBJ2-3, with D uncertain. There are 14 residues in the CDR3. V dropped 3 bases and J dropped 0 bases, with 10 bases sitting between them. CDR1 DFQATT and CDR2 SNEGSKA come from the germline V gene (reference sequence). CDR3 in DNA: TGCAGTGCTAGGGCCCTCGCGAGCACAGATACGCAGTATTTT. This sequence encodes CSARALASTDTQYF.

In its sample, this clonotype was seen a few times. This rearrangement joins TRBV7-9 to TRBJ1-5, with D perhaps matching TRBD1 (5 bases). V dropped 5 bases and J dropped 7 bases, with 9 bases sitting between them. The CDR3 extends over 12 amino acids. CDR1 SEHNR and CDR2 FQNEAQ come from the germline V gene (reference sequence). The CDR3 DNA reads TGTGCCAGCAGCACGGGGCCGCAGCCCCAGCATTTT. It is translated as CASSTGPQPQHF.

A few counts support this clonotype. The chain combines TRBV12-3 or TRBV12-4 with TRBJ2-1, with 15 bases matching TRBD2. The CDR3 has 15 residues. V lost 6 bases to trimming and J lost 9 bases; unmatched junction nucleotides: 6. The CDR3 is CASRRTSGRASEQFF. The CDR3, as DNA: TGTGCCAGCAGGAGGACTAGCGGGAGGGCCTCTGAGCAGTTCTTC.

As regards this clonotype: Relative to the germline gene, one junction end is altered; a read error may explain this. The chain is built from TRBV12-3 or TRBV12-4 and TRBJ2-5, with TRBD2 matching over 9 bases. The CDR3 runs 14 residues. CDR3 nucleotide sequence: TGTGCCAGCACTTTAGCGGGAGTGAGGGAGACCCAGTACTTC. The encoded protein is CASTLAGVRETQYF.

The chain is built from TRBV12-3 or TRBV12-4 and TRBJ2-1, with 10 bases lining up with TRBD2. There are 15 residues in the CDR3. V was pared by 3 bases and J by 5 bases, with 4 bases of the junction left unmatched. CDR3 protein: CASSFRTSGDNEQFF. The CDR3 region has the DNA TGTGCCAGCAGTTTTAGAACTAGCGGGGACAATGAGCAGTTCTTC.

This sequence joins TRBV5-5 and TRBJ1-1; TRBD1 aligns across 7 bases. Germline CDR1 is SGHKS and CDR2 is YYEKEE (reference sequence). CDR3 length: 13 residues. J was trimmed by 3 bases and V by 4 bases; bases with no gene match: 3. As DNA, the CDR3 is TGTGCCAGCAGCAACGACAGGGACACTGAAGCTTTCTTT. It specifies CASSNDRDTEAFF.

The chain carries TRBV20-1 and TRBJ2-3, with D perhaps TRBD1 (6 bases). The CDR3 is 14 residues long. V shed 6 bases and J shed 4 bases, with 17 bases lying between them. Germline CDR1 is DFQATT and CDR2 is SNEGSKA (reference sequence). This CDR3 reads CSATNREESDTQYF. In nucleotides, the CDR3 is TGCAGTGCCACAAACAGGGAAGAGTCAGATACGCAGTATTTT.

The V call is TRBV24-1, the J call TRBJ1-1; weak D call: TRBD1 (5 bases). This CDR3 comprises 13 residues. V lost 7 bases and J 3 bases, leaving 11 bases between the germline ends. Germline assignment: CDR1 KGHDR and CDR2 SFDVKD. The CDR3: CATSGGWDTEAFF. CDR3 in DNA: TGTGCCACCAGCGGGGGTTGGGACACTGAAGCTTTCTTT.

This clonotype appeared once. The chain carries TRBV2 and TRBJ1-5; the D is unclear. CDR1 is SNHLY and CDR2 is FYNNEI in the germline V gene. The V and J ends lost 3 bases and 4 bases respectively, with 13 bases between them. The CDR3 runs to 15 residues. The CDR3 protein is CASSDRTAGNQPQHF. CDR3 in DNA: TGTGCCAGCAGTGATAGGACGGCAGGTAATCAGCCCCAGCATTTT.

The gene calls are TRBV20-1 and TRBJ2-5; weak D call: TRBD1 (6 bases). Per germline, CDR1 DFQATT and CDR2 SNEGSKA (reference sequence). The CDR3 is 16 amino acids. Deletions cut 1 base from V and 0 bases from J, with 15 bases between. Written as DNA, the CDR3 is TGCAGTGCTAGAGCCCCATACCGGGACAACCAAGAGACCCAGTACTTC. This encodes CSARAPYRDNQETQYF.

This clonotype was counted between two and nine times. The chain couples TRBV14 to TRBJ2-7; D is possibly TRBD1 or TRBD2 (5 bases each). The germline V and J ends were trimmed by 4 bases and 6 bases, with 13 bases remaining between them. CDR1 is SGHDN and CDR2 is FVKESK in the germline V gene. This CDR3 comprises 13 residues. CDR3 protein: CASSLLIGGEQYF. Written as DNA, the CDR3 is TGTGCCAGCAGCCTCTTAATTGGGGGCGAGCAGTACTTC.

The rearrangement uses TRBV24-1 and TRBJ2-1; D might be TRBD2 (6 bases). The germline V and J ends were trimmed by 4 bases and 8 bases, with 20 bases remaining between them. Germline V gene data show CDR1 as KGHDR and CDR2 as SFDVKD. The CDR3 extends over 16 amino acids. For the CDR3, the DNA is TGTGCCACCAGTGACCCTCGGGTTTCTAGCGATGATGAGCAGTTCTTC. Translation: CATSDPRVSSDDEQFF.

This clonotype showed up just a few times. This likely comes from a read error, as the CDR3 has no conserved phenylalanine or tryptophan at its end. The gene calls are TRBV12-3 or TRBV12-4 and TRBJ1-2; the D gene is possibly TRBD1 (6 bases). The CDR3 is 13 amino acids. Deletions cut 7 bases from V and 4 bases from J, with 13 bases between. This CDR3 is CASIRTEGYGYTL. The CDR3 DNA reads TGTGCCAGCATCAGGACAGAAGGCTATGGCTACACCTTA.